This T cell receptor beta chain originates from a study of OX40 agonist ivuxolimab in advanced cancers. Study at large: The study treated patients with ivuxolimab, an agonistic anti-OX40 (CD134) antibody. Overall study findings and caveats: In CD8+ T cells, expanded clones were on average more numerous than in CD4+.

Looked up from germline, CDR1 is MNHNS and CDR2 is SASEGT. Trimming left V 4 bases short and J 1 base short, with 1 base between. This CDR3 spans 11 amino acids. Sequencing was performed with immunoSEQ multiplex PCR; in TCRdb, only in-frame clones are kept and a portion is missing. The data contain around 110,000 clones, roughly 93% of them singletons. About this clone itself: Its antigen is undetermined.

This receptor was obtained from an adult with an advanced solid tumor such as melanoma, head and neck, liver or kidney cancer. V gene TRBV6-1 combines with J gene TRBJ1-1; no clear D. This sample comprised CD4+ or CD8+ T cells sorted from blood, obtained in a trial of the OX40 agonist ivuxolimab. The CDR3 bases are TGTGCCAGCAGTGGGAACACTGAAGCTTTCTTT. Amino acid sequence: CASSGNTEAFF.